This T cell receptor (beta chain) is from a study of OX40 agonist ivuxolimab in advanced cancers. Study at large: Patients were infused with ivuxolimab every 2 weeks at 0.01 to 10 mg/kg.

The germline CDR1 and CDR2 sequences are MDHEN and SYDVKM. This CDR3 is built from 14 residues. V was trimmed by 3 bases and J by 6 bases, leaving 11 bases between them. Using immunoSEQ multiplex PCR, the repertoire was profiled, and TCRdb retains in-frame clones only, with some absent. This table holds around 75,000 clones, 89% found once. The chain recombines TRBV28 with TRBJ2-2; no reliable D call. This sequence was found in an adult with an advanced solid tumor such as melanoma, head and neck, liver or kidney cancer. Sequencing used CD4+ or CD8+ T cells sorted from blood, obtained in a trial of the OX40 agonist ivuxolimab. The CDR3 loop is CASSFYEGAGELFF. The CDR3 nucleotides read TGTGCCAGCAGTTTTTATGAAGGAGCCGGGGAGCTGTTTTTT.